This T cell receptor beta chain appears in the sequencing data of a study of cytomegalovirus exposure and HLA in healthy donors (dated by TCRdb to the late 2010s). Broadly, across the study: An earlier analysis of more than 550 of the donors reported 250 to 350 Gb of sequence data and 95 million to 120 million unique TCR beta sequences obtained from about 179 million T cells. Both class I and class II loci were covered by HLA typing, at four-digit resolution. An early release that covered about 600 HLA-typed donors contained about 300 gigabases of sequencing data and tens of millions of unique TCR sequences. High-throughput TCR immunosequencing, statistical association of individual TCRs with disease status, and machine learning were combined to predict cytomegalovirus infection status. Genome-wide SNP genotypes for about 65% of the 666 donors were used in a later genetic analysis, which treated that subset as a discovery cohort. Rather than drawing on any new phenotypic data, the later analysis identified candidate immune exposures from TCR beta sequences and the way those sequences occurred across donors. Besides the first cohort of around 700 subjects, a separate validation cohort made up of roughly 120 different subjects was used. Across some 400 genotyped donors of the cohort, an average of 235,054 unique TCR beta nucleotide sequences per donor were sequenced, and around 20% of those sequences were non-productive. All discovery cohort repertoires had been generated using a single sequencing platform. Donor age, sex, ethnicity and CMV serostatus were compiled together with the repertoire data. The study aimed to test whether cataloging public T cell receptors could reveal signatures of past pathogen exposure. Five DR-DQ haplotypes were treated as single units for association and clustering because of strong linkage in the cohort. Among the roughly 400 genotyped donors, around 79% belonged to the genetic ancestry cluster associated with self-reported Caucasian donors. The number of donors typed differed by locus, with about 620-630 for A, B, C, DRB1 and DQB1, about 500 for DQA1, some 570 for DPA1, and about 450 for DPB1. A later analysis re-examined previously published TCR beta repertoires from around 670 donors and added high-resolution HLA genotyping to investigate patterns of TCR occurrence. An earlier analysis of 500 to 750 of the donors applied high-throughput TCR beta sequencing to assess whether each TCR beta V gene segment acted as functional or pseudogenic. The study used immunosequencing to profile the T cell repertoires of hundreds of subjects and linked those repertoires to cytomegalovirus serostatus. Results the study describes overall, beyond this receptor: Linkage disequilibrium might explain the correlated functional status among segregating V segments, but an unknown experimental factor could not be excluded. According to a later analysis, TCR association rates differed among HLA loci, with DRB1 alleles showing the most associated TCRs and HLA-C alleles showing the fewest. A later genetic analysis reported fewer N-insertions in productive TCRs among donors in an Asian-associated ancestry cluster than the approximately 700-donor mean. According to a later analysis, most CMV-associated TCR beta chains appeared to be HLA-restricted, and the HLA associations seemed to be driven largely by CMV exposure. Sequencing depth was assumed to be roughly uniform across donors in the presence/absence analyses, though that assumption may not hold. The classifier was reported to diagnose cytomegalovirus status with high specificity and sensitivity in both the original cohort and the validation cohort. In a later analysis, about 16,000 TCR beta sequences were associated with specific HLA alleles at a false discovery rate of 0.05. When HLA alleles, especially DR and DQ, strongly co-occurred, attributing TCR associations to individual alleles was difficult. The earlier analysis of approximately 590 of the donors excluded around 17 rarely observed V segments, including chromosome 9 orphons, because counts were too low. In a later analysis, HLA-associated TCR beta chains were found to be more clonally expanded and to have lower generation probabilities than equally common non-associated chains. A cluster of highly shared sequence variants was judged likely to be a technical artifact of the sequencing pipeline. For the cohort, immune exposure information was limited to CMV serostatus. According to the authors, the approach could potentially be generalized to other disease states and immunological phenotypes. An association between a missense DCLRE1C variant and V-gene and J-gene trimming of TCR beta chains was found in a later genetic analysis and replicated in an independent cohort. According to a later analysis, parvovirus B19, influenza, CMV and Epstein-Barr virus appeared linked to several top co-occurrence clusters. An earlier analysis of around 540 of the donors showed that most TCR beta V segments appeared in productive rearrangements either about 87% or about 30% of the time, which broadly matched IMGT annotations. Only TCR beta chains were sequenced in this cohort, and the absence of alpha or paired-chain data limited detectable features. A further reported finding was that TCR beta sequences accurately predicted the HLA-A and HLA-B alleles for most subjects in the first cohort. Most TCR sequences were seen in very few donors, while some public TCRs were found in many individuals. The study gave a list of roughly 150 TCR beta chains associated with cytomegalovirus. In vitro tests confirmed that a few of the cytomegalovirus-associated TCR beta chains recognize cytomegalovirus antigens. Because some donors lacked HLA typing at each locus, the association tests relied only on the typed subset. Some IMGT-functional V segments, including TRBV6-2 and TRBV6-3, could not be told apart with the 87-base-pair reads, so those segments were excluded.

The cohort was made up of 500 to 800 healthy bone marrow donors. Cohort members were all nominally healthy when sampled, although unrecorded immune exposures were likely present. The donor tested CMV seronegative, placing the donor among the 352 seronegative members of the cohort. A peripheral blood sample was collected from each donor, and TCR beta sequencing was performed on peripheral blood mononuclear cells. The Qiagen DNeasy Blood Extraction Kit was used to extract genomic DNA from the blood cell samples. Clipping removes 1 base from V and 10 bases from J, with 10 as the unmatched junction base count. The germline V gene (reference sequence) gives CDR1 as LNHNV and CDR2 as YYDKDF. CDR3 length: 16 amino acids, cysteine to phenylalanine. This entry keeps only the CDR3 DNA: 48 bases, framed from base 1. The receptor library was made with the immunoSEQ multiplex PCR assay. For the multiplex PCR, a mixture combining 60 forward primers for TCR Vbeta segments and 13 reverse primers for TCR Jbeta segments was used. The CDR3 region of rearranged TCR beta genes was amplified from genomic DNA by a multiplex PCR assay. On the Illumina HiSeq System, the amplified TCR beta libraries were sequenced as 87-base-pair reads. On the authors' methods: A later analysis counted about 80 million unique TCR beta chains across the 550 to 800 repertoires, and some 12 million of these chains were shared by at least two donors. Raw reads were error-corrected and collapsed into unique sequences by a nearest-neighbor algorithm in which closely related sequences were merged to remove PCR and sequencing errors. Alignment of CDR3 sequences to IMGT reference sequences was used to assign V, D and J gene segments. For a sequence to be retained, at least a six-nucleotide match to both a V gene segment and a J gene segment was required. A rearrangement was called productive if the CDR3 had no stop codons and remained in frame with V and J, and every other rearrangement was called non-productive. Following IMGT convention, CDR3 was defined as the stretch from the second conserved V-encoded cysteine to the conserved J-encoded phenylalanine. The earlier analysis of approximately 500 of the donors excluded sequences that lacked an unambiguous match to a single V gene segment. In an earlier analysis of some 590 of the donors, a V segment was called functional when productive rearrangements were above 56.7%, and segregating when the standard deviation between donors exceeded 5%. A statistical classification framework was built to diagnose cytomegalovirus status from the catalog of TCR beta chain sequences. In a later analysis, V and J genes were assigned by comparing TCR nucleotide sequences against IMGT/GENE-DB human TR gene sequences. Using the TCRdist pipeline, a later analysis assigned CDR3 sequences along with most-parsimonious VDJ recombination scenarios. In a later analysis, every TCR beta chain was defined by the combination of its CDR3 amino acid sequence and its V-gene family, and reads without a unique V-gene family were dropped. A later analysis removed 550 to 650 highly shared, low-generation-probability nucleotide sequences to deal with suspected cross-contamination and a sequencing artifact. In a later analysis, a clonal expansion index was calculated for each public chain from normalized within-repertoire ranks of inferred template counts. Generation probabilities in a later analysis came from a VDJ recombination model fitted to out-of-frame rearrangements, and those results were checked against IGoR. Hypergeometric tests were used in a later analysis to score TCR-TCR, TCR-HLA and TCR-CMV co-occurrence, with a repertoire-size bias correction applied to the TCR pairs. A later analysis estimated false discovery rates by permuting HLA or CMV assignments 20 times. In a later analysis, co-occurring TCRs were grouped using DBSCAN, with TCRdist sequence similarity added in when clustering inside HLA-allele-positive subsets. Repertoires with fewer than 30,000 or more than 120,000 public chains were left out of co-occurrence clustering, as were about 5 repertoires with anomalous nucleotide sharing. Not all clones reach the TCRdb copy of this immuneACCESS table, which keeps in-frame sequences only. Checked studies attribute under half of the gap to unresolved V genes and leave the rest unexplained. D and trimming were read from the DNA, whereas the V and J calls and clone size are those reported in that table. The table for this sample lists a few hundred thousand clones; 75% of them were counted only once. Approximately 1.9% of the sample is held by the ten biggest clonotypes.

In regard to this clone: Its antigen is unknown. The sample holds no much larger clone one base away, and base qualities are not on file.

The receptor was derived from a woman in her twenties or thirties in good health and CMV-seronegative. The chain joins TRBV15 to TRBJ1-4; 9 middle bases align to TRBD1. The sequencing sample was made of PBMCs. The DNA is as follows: TGTGCCACCAGCAGAGTTCCCGGGACAGGGAGGGGAAAACTGTTTTTT. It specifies CATSRVPGTGRGKLFF.